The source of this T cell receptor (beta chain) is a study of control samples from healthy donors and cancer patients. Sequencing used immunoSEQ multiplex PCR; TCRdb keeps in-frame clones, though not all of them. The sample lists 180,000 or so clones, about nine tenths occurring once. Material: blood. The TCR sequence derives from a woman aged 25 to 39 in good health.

CDR3 sequence (DNA): TGTGCCAGCAGTTTGGCAGGGGGCGCCGGAAACACCATATATTTT. Protein sequence: CASSLAGGAGNTIYF. This chain links TRBV27 with TRBJ1-3, with 8 nucleotides matching TRBD1. Losses at the gene ends were 3 bases for V and 4 bases for J; bases not matched to a gene: 5. Germline CDR1 reads MNHEY; CDR2 reads SMNVEV (reference sequence). This CDR3 comprises 15 residues.